Below are 6 T cell receptor beta chains sequenced from a single sample in a study of blood T cell repertoires in COVID-19. TCRdb's copy holds only in-frame clones and misses some; the assay was immunoSEQ multiplex PCR. The table records 130,000 to 150,000 clones, 80% of them present only once. The sequenced sample was peripheral blood. All receptors derive from a woman aged 50 to 65 with acute or convalescent COVID-19.

The chain combines TRBV4-2 with TRBJ2-7, with 9 bases fitting TRBD1. The CDR3 covers 16 residues. Per germline, CDR1 LGHNA and CDR2 YNFKEQ. With 0 bases clipped from V and 3 bases from J, the junction kept 6 bases outside the gene matches. As DNA, the CDR3 is TGTGCCAGCAGCCAAGAGGTAGGGACAGGGAACTACGAGCAGTACTTC. This sequence encodes CASSQEVGTGNYEQYF.

This clone came up once. The chain has TRBV7-6 and TRBJ2-6; the match to TRBD1 covers 7 bases. Germline V lookup: CDR1 SGHVS, CDR2 FNYEAQ. Unmatched junction bases numbered 2, after V lost 1 base and J lost 2 bases. The CDR3 is 16 residues long. In DNA form, the CDR3 reads TGTGCCAGCAGCTTAGAGACAGGGACTGGGGCCAACGTCCTGACTTTC. Translated, it gives CASSLETGTGANVLTF.

The rearrangement joins TRBV6-5 to TRBJ1-2; the D gene is possibly TRBD1 (6 bases). Germline assignment: CDR1 MNHEY and CDR2 SVGAGI. This CDR3 spans 15 amino acids. Between the trimmed V and J ends, which lost 6 bases and 4 bases, there was a span of 18 bases. This CDR3 is CASSRIDRLPYGYTF. CDR3 in DNA: TGTGCCAGCAGCCGCATTGACAGGTTGCCCTATGGCTACACCTTC.

The gene calls are TRBV4-3 and TRBJ2-3, with TRBD1 as a possible D gene (5 bases). This CDR3 contains 15 residues. V lost 3 bases, J lost 2 bases, and 12 bases lay in between. Germline V gene lookup returns CDR1 LGHNA and CDR2 YSLEER. This CDR3 is CASSQLRRVTDTQYF. The CDR3 nucleotides are TGCGCCAGCAGCCAGCTCCGCAGGGTCACAGATACGCAGTATTTT.

The chain joins TRBV18 to TRBJ1-3; TRBD1 aligns across 7 bases. There are 16 residues in the CDR3. Germline V lookup: CDR1 KGHSH, CDR2 LQKENI. The trim removed 4 bases at V and 0 bases at J, leaving 6 bases unmatched. The CDR3 DNA reads TGTGCCAGCTCACAGGATCAGGGGGGCTCTGGAAACACCATATATTTT. This gives the protein CASSQDQGGSGNTIYF.

In this sample, this clone turned up a few times. The chain has TRBV7-2 and TRBJ1-3, with D unclear. The CDR3 covers 14 residues. The V gene lost 2 bases and the J gene lost 4 bases, with 9 bases spanning the gap. The V gene's germline CDR1 is SGHTA and CDR2 FQGNSA. CDR3 region: CASSLISAGNTIYF. DNA of the CDR3: TGTGCCAGCAGCTTAATCAGTGCCGGAAACACCATATATTTT.